Listed here are 26 T cell receptor beta chains from one sample, sequenced in a study of T cell repertoires in cytomegalovirus infection. These TCRs' antigens remain unknown. TCRdb analysed the reads with MiXCR anew, one entry per CDR3 protein. The sample has some 940,000 distinct CDR3 sequences; roughly 30% are singletons. Material: cultured CD8+ T cells from PBMCs, obtained from culture after CMV antigen stimulation. These receptors were collected from a human donor in good health (CMV status not recorded). Some clones in this sample may be carry-over from other donors' samples.

The chain couples TRBV10-3 to TRBJ2-2; possibly TRBD1 for D (6 bases). Per the germline V gene, CDR1 is ENHRY and CDR2 is SYGVKD. CDR3 length: 14 residues. Trimming took 8 bases from V and 2 from J, leaving 12 bases between them. CDR3 sequence: CAIPAGDNTGELFF. DNA for the CDR3: TGTGCCATCCCGGCAGGGGACAACACCGGGGAGCTGTTTTTT.

This clonotype was recorded at least ten times. V and J are TRBV7-2 and TRBJ2-2, with a tentative D call TRBD1 (6 bases). The CDR3 is 17 amino acids. The germline V gene has CDR1 SGHTA and CDR2 FQGNSA. Trimming took 5 bases from V and 3 from J, leaving 19 bases between them. The chain's CDR3 is CASSLLQGFGYTGELFF. The CDR3 DNA follows: TGTGCCAGCAGCCTCCTACAGGGATTTGGCTACACCGGGGAGCTGTTTTTT.

This clonotype was recorded a few times. The chain carries TRBV6-5 and TRBJ2-1; 7 bases match TRBD2. V lost 4 bases and J lost 6; bases outside the gene matches: 3. Germline V gene data show CDR1 as MNHEY and CDR2 as SVGAGI. This CDR3 contains 13 residues. The CDR3 sequence is CASSSGTTNEQFF. CDR3 nucleotides: TGTGCCAGCAGTTCCGGGACTACCAATGAGCAGTTCTTC.

This chain connects TRBV4-3 to TRBJ2-1; no definite D call. Looked up from germline, CDR1 is LGHNA and CDR2 is YSLEER. The CDR3 has 14 amino acids. V was trimmed by 0 bases and J by 5 bases, leaving 8 bases between them. As DNA, the CDR3 is TGCGCCAGCAGCCAAGAGGCAGCAAACAATGAGCAGTTCTTC. Translation gives CASSQEAANNEQFF.

This clonotype was found many times. The rearrangement joins TRBV12-3 or TRBV12-4 to TRBJ2-3; D remains ambiguous. The CDR3 covers 12 residues. V shed 4 bases and J shed 4 bases, with 6 bases lying between them. The CDR3 DNA reads as TGTGCCAGCAGTTATCTGCCAGATACGCAGTATTTT. Its translation is CASSYLPDTQYF.

The J gene is TRBJ1-5, the V gene TRBV12-3 or TRBV12-4, with D maybe TRBD1 (5 bases). This CDR3 spans 14 amino acids. V lost 6 bases to trimming and J lost 4 bases, with 13 bases between them. The CDR3 sequence is CASRAGNLNQPQHF. The CDR3, as DNA: TGTGCCAGCAGAGCAGGGAATTTAAATCAGCCCCAGCATTTT.

This clonotype was detected ten times or more. The gene calls are TRBV7-9 and TRBJ1-5; 12 bases match TRBD1. The V segment lost 3 bases and the J segment 3 bases; nucleotides outside the gene matches: 3. This CDR3 contains 16 residues. CDR1 is SEHNR and CDR2 is FQNEAQ in the germline V gene (reference sequence). The chain's CDR3 is CASSLGTGGLNQPQHF. CDR3 in DNA: TGTGCCAGCAGCTTGGGGACAGGGGGCCTCAATCAGCCCCAGCATTTT.

This clonotype was seen a handful of times. The chain combines TRBV12-3 or TRBV12-4 with TRBJ2-7; 8 bases align to TRBD2. With 7 bases clipped from V and 2 bases from J, the junction kept 7 bases outside the gene matches. The CDR3 has 14 amino acids. The CDR3 protein is CASTPGGVPYEQYF. The CDR3 nucleotides read TGTGCCAGCACTCCCGGGGGGGTCCCCTACGAGCAGTACTTC.

This clonotype was observed a few times. This chain uses TRBV4-1 with TRBJ1-1, with a possible D match to TRBD1 (5 bases). CDR3 length: 16 amino acids. The germline CDR1 and CDR2 sequences are MGHRA and YSYEKL. V lost 1 base, J lost 2 bases, and 14 bases lay in between. This CDR3 reads CASSQVLGTPNTEAFF. The DNA of the CDR3 is TGCGCCAGCAGCCAAGTTTTGGGGACGCCTAACACTGAAGCTTTCTTT.

The table lists this clonotype with a few counts. This sequence joins TRBV7-6 and TRBJ2-3; TRBD1 matches at 9 bases. The CDR3 covers 17 residues. With 5 bases clipped from V and 1 base from J, the junction kept 10 bases outside the gene matches. Germline CDR1 SGHVS, CDR2 FNYEAQ. The CDR3: CASSLTGGAVGTDTQYF. The CDR3 nucleotides read TGTGCCAGCAGCCTCACAGGGGGCGCCGTGGGCACAGATACGCAGTATTTT. Variable domain in full (rest from reference TRBV7-6 and TRBJ2-3): GAGVSQSPRYKVTKRGQDVALRCDPISGHVSLYWYRQALGQGPEFLTYFNYEAQQDKSGLPNDRFSAERPEGSISTLTIQRTEQRDSAMYRCASSLTGGAVGTDTQYFGPGTRLTVL.

The chain joins TRBV6-5 to TRBJ1-4; D not resolved. The CDR3 has 15 amino acids. The germline gives CDR1 MNHEY, CDR2 SVGAGI. V lost 7 bases, J lost 0 bases, and 12 bases lay in between. The CDR3 reads CASTPGSATNEKLFF. Written as DNA, the CDR3 is TGTGCCAGCACCCCCGGGTCAGCAACTAATGAAAAACTGTTTTTT.

The chain joins TRBV10-3 to TRBJ2-3; D perhaps matches TRBD1 (5 bases). The CDR3 is 16 residues long. Germline CDR1 ENHRY, CDR2 SYGVKD. Deletions cut 4 bases from V and 0 bases from J, with 14 bases between. The CDR3 bases are TGTGCCATCAGTGCAAGACAGTTTGCTAGCACAGATACGCAGTATTTT. It is translated as CAISARQFASTDTQYF.

A few counts support this clonotype. The V call is TRBV28, the J call TRBJ2-7; D is unclear. The CDR3 loop spans 13 amino acids. Trimming cost V 10 bases and J 2 bases, with 15 bases left between them. Germline loops: CDR1 MDHEN, CDR2 SYDVKM. This chain's CDR3 is CATTTWNPYEQYV. CDR3 nucleotide sequence: TGTGCCACCACCACCTGGAACCCCTACGAGCAGTACGTC.

In this sample, this clonotype turned up a few times. A clone one base away is much larger, so this may be a read error. The V call is TRBV7-6, the J call TRBJ2-2; TRBD1 matches at 7 bases. Germline V gives CDR1 SGHVS, CDR2 FNYEAQ. The length of the CDR3 is 14 residues. CDR3 amino acids: CVSSYRGGTGELFF. The DNA for the CDR3 is TGTGTCAGCAGCTACAGGGGTGGCACCGGGGAGCTGTTTTTT.

The chain recombines TRBV14 with TRBJ1-6; D is unresolved. Between the trimmed V and J ends, which lost 2 bases and 7 bases, there was a span of 6 bases. Germline CDR1 SGHDN, CDR2 FVKESK. The CDR3 has 13 amino acids. DNA of the CDR3: TGTGCCAGCAGCCAACTCGGGAATTCACCCCTCCACTTT. Amino acid sequence: CASSQLGNSPLHF.

This clonotype was counted a single time. The V and J genes are TRBV29-1 and TRBJ2-5; the match to TRBD2 covers 10 bases. The V gene end was trimmed by 3 bases and the J gene end by 3 bases; junction bases not matched to a gene: 4. Germline CDR1 and CDR2: SQVTM and ANQGSEA. This CDR3 is 14 amino acids long. The CDR3 here is CSVEPTSGEETQYF. The DNA for the CDR3 is TGCAGCGTTGAGCCCACTAGCGGGGAAGAGACCCAGTACTTC.

The genes are TRBV12-3 or TRBV12-4 and TRBJ2-5, with TRBD2 matching 12 bases. The CDR3 length is 17 residues. The ends lost 5 bases at V and 3 bases at J; junction bases unmatched: 10. The CDR3 reads CASSPPTSGGRKETQYF. The CDR3 DNA sequence: TGTGCCAGCAGTCCCCCGACTAGCGGGGGCCGGAAAGAGACCCAGTACTTC.

This clonotype appeared a single time. Sequence at one end of the junction differs from germline and may be a read error. V and J are TRBV7-6 and TRBJ2-3; 7 nucleotides match TRBD1. CDR3 size: 16 residues. CDR1 SGHVS and CDR2 FNYEAQ come from the germline V gene. This CDR3 is CTSSSVGTVSTDTQYF. DNA for the CDR3: TGTACCAGCAGCTCTGTAGGGACAGTGAGCACAGATACGCAGTATTTT. Using reference TRBV7-6 and TRBJ2-3 for the parts outside the CDR3, the full variable domain is GAGVSQSPRYKVTKRGQDVALRCDPISGHVSLYWYRQALGQGPEFLTYFNYEAQQDKSGLPNDRFSAERPEGSISTLTIQRTEQRDSAMYRCTSSSVGTVSTDTQYFGPGTRLTVL.

The chain recombines TRBV29-1 with TRBJ2-3; 9 bases line up with TRBD2. This CDR3 has 15 amino acids. After removal of 2 bases from V and 6 bases from J, the junction contained 9 bases not matched to a gene. CDR1 is SQVTM and CDR2 is ANQGSEA in the germline V gene. The CDR3 loop is CSVEIVRGGRDTQYF. The CDR3 DNA follows: TGCAGCGTTGAAATAGTGCGGGGGGGCCGGGATACGCAGTATTTT.

The chain employs TRBV3-1 and TRBJ1-4; D is ambiguous. The V gene's germline CDR1 is LGHDT and CDR2 YNNKEL (reference sequence). Trimming stripped 5 bases from V and 2 bases from J, with 6 bases between. This CDR3 region has 13 residues. As DNA, the CDR3 is TGTGCCAGCAGCTCTTGGACTAATGAAAAACTGTTTTTT. Residues: CASSSWTNEKLFF.

The chain links TRBV6-5 to TRBJ1-3; 7 bases match TRBD1. The V segment lost 9 bases and the J segment 0 bases; nucleotides outside the gene matches: 5. The CDR3 has 14 amino acids. CDR1 is MNHEY and CDR2 is SVGAGI in the germline V gene. The CDR3 protein is CASHRGSSGNTIYF. Here the CDR3 DNA reads TGTGCCAGTCACAGGGGTAGCTCTGGAAACACCATATATTTT.

Only one count was recorded for this clonotype. V and J are TRBV2 and TRBJ1-2; D unclear. Germline V gene sequence: CDR1 SNHLY, CDR2 FYNNEI. The V gene lost 3 bases and the J gene lost 6 bases, with 5 bases spanning the gap. The CDR3 sequence is 11 residues long. In DNA, the CDR3 is TGTGCCAGCAGTGATCGGAATGGCTACACCTTC. Translating gives CASSDRNGYTF.

This clonotype was counted only a few times. The J gene is TRBJ2-7, the V gene TRBV28, with unresolved D. Germline V gene sequence: CDR1 MDHEN, CDR2 SYDVKM. Trimming cost V 3 bases and J 2 bases, with 11 bases left between them. This CDR3 is 14 amino acids long. In DNA form, the CDR3 reads TGTGCCAGCAGTTTTAGGGCCTCGACCTACGAGCAGTACGTC. Its translation: CASSFRASTYEQYV.

About this clonotype: A much bigger clone sits one base away, suggesting this may be a read error. V and J are TRBV5-6 and TRBJ2-1; D is undetermined. Per germline, CDR1 SGHDT and CDR2 YYEEEE. The CDR3 sequence is 14 residues long. The CDR3 is CGSSWGRPVSEQFF. The CDR3 nucleotides read TGTGGCAGCAGCTGGGGTCGACCCGTATCTGAGCAGTTCTTC.

The CDR3 loop reads CASSTTGAPAEAFF. The CDR3 DNA follows: TGCGCCAGCAGCACAACAGGGGCCCCTGCTGAAGCTTTCTTT. The gene calls are TRBV5-1 and TRBJ1-1; 7 bases are a match to TRBD1. This CDR3 region has 14 residues. Germline CDR1 SGHRS, CDR2 YFSETQ. V lost 4 bases, J lost 6 bases, and 9 bases stayed unmatched.

The rearrangement uses TRBV3-1 and TRBJ2-1; either TRBD1 or TRBD2 may supply D (6 bases each). CDR1 is LGHDT, CDR2 YNNKEL, per germline (reference sequence). V lost 0 bases, J lost 0 bases, and 9 bases lay in between. This CDR3 has 16 residues. The CDR3 sequence: CASSQDPGASYNEQFF. In DNA, the CDR3 is TGTGCCAGCAGCCAAGATCCGGGGGCCTCCTACAATGAGCAGTTCTTC.